The sequence of this T cell receptor beta chain was determined in a study of identical twins. Many counts were recorded for this clonotype. CDR1 and CDR2 from the germline V gene are DFQATT and SNEGSKA (reference sequence). The CDR3 consists of 15 residues. V lost 5 bases, J lost 2 bases, and 7 bases stayed unmatched. TCRdb analysed the 5' RACE reads with MiXCR anew, one entry per CDR3 protein. The data show roughly 720,000 distinct CDR3 sequences, with 18% seen just once and about an eighth held by the top ten. This sample was also put to use in a study of T cells expressing NK-cell markers.

Sample: PBMCs. V is TRBV20-1 and J is TRBJ2-3; TRBD1 agrees at 10 bases. The source is a woman younger than 35 in good health. CDR3: CSAPGTGVFTDTQYF. The CDR3 nucleotides are TGCAGTGCTCCCGGGACAGGGGTTTTCACAGATACGCAGTATTTT.